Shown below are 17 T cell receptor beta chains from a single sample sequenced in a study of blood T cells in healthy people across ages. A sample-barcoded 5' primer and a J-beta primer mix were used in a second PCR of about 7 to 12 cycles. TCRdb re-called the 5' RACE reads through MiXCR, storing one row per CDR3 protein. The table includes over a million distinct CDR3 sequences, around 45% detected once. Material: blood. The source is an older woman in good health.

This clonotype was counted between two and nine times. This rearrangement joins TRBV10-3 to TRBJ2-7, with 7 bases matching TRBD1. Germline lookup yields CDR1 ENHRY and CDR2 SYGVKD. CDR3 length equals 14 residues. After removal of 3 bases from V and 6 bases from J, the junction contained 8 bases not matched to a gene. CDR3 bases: TGTGCCATCAGTGAAGGGACAGCCCTAAGCGAGCAGTACTTC. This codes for CAISEGTALSEQYF.

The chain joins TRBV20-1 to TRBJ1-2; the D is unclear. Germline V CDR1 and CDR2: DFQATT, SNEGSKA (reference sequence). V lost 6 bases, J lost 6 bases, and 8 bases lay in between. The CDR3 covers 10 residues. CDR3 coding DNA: TGCAGTGCGGGTCTCGATGGCTACACCTTC. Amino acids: CSAGLDGYTF.

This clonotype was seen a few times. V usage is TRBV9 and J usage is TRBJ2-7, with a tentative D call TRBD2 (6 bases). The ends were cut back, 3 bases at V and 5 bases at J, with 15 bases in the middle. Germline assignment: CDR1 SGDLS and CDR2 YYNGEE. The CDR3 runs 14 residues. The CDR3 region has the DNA TGTGCCAGCAGCGAACGGGACCGGGAGAACGAGCAGTACTTC. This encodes CASSERDRENEQYF.

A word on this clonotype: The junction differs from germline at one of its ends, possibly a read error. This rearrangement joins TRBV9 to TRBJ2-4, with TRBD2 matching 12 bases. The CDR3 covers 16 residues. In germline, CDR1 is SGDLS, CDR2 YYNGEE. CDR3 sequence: CTSSFGLAGSKNIQYF. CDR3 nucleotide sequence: TGTACCAGCAGCTTCGGACTAGCGGGATCCAAAAACATTCAGTACTTC.

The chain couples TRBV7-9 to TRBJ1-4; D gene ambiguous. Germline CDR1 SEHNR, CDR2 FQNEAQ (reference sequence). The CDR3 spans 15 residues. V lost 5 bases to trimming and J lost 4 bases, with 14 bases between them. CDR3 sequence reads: CASSRGSDDNEKLFF. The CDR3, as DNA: TGTGCCAGCAGCCGGGGATCGGACGATAATGAAAAACTGTTTTTT.

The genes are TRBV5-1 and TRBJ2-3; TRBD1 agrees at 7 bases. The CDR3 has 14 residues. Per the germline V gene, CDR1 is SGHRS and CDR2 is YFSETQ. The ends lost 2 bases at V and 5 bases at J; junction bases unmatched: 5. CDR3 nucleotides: TGCGCCAGCAGCTTCGTCACAGGGGAAGATACGCAGTATTTT. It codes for CASSFVTGEDTQYF. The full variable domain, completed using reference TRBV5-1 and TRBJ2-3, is KAGVTQTPRYLIKTRGQQVTLSCSPISGHRSVSWYQQTPGQGLQFLFEYFSETQRNKGNFPGRFSGRQFSNSRSEMNVSTLELGDSALYLCASSFVTGEDTQYFGPGTRLTVL.

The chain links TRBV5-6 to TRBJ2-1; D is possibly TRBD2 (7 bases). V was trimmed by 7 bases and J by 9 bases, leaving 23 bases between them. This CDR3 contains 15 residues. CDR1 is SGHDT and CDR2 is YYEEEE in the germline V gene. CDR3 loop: CASRFSGGGRGEQFF. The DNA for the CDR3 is TGTGCCAGCCGGTTCAGTGGGGGGGGCCGGGGTGAGCAGTTCTTC.

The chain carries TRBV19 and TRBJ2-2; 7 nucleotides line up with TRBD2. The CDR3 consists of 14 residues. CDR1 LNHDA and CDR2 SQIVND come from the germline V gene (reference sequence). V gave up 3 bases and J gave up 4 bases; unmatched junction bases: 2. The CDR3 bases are TGTGCCAGTAGTATGGCGGGAGTCACCGGGGAGCTGTTTTTT. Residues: CASSMAGVTGELFF.

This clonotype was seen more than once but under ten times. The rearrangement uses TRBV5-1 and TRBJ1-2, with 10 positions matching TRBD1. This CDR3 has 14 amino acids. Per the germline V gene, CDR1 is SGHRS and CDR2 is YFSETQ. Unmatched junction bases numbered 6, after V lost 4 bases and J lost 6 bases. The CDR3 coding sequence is TGCGCCAGCAGCCATGGGACAGGGGTAGATGGCTACACCTTC. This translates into CASSHGTGVDGYTF.

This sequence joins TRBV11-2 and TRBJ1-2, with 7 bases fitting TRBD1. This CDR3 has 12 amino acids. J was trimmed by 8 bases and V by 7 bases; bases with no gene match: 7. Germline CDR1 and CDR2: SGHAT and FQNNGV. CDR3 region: CASTSTGKGYTF. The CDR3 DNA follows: TGTGCCAGCACCTCGACAGGGAAAGGCTACACCTTC. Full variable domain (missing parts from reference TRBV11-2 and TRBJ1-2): EAGVAQSPRYKIIEKRQSVAFWCNPISGHATLYWYQQILGQGPKLLIQFQNNGVVDDSQLPKDRFSAERLKGVDSTLKIQPAKLEDSAVYLCASTSTGKGYTFGSGTRLTVV.

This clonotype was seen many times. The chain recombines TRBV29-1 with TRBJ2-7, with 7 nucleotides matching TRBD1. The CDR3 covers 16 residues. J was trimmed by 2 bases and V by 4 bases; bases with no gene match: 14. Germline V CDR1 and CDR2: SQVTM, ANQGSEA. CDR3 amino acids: CSVAVGTAQKTYEQYF. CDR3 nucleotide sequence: TGCAGCGTTGCTGTAGGGACAGCGCAAAAAACCTACGAGCAGTACTTC.

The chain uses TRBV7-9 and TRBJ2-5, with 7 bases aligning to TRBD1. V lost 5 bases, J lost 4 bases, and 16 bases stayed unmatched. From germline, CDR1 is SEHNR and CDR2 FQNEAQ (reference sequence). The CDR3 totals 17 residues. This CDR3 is CASSATQGTYWGETQYF. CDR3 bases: TGTGCCAGCAGCGCAACACAGGGGACCTATTGGGGAGAGACCCAGTACTTC. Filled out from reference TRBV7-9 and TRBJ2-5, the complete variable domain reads DTGVSQNPRHKITKRGQNVTFRCDPISEHNRLYWYRQTLGQGPEFLTYFQNEAQLEKSRLLSDRFSAERPKGSFSTLEIQRTEQGDSAMYLCASSATQGTYWGETQYFGPGTRLLVL.

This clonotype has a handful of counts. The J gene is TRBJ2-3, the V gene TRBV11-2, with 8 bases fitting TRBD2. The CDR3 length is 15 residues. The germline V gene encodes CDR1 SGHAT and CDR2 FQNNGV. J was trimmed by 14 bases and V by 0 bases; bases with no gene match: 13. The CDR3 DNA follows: TGTGCCAGCAGCTTAGACGCCGGGACTAGAGCCTCCGGGTATTTT. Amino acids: CASSLDAGTRASGYF.

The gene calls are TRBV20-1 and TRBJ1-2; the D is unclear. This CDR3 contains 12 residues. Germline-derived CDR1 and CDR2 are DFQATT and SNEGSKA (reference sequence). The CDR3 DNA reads TGCAAGGGAACTCCTAACGGCTATGGCTACACCTTC. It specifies CKGTPNGYGYTF.

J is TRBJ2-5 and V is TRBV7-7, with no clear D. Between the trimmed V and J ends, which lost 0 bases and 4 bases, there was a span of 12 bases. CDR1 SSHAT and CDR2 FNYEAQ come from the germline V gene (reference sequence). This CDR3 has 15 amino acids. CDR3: CASSLAVGSRETQYF. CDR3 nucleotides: TGTGCCAGCAGCTTAGCGGTTGGTAGCAGAGAGACCCAGTACTTC.

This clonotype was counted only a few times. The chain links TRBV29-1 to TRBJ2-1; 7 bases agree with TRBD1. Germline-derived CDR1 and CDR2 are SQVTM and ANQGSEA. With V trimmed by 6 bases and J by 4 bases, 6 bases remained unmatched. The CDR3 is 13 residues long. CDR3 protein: CSVLGQEYNEQFF. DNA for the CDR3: TGCAGCGTCCTAGGACAGGAGTACAATGAGCAGTTCTTC.

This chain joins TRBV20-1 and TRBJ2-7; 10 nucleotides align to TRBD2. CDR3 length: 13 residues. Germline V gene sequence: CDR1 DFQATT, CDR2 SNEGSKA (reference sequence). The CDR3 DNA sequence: TGCAGAGCGGGGGGGCCAAATTCCTACGAGCAGTACTTC. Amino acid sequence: CRAGGPNSYEQYF.